This T cell receptor beta chain comes out of a study of T cell changes during pregnancy in multiple sclerosis. This table comes from immunoSEQ multiplex PCR, and its TCRdb copy is limited to in-frame clones, with some not included. This sample has over 60,000 clones, with 95% to 97% found just once. This CDR3 has 19 residues. CDR1 and CDR2 (germline): SNHLY, FYNNEI. The V gene end was trimmed by 1 base and the J gene end by 1 base; junction bases not matched to a gene: 8. The material was CD8+ T cells from peripheral blood mononuclear cells, obtained after pregnancy. The chain employs TRBV2 and TRBJ2-2, with 11 positions matching TRBD2. The TCR was taken from a female donor with multiple sclerosis, enrolled in a pregnancy study. CDR3 DNA sequence: TGTGCCAGCAGTGAAGTGCCCGGGACTAGCGGACTGAACACCGGGGAGCTGTTTTTT. Its protein product is CASSEVPGTSGLNTGELFF.